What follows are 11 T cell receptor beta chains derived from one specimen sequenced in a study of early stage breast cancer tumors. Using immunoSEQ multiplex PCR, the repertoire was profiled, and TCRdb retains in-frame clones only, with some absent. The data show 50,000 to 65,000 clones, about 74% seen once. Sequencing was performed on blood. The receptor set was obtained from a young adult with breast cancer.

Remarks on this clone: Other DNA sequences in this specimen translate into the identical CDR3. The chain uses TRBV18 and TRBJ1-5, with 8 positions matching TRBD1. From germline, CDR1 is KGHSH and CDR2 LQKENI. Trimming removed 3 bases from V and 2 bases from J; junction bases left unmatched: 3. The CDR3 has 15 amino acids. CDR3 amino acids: CASSPPGQGNQPQHF. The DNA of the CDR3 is TGTGCCAGCTCACCTCCGGGACAGGGCAATCAGCCCCAGCATTTT.

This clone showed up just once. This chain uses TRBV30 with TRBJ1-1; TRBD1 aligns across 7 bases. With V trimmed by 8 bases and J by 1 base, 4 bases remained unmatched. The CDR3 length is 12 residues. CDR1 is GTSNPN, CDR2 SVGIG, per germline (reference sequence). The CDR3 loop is CAGTVTNTEAFF. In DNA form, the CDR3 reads TGTGCCGGGACAGTTACGAACACTGAAGCTTTCTTT.

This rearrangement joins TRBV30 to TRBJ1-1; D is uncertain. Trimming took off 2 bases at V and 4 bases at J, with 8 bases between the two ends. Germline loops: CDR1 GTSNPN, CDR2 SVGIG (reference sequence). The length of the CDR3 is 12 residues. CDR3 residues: CAWSLPGTEAFF. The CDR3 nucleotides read TGTGCCTGGAGTCTACCGGGCACTGAAGCTTTCTTT.

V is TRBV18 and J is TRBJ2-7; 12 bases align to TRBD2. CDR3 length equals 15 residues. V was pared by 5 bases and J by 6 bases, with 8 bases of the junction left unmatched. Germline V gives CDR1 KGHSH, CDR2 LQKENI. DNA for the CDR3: TGTGCCAGCTCAAGGACTAGCGGGATTTCTAGCGAGCAGTACTTC. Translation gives CASSRTSGISSEQYF.

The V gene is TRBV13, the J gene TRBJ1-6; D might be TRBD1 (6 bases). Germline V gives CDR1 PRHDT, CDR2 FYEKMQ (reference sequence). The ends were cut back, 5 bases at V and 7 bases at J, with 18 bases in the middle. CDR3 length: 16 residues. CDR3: CASSRPDSLGNSPLHF. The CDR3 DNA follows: TGTGCCAGCAGCCGACCGGACAGCCTGGGGAATTCACCCCTCCACTTT.

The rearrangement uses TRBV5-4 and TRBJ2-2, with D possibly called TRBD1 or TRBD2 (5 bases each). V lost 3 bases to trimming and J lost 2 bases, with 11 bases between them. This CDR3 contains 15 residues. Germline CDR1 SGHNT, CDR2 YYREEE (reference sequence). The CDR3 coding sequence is TGTGCCAGCAGCTCCGGGACCAAAAACACCGGGGAGCTGTTTTTT. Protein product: CASSSGTKNTGELFF.

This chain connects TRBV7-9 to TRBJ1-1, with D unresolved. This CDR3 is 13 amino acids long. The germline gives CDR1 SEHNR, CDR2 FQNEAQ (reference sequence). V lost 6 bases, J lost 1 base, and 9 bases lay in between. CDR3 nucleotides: TGTGCCAGCAGGTCTCCGACGAACACTGAAGCTTTCTTT. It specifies CASRSPTNTEAFF.

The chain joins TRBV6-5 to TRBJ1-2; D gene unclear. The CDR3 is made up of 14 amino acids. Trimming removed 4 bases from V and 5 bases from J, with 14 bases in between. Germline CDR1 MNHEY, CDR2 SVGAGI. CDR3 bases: TGTGCCAGCAGTTTACGCCCAAGGGAATATGGCTACACCTTC. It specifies CASSLRPREYGYTF.

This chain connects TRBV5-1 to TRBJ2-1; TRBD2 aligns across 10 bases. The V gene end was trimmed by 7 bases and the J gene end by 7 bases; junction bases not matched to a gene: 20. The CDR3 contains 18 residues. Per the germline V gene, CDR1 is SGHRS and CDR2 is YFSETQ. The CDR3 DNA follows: TGCGCCAGCTGTTTACGCGCCACGTCTAGCGGGAGAGGGAATGAGCAGTTCTTC. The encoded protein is CASCLRATSSGRGNEQFF.

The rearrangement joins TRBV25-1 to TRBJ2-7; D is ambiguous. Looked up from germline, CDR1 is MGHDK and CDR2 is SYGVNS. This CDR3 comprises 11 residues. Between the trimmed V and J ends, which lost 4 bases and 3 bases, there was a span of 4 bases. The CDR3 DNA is TGTGCCAGCAGTGGGGGCTACGAGCAGTACTTC. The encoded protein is CASSGGYEQYF.

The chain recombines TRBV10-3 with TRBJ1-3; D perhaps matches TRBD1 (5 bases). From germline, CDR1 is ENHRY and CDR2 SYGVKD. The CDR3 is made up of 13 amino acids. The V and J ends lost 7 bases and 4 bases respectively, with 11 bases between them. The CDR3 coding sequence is TGTGCCATCACAGGGTCTCGAGGAAACACCATATATTTT. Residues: CAITGSRGNTIYF.